This T cell receptor beta chain was identified during a study of blood T cells in healthy people across ages. A second about 6 to 12 cycle PCR used barcoded and J-beta primers. TCRdb reprocessed the 5' RACE reads via MiXCR and lists one record per CDR3 protein. The sample shows approximately 1,700,000 distinct CDR3 sequences, 30% to 40% of them seen only once. This CDR3 is 14 amino acids long. With V trimmed by 4 bases and J by 3 bases, 5 bases remained unmatched. The germline V gene has CDR1 SEHNR and CDR2 FQNEAQ (reference sequence). The chain combines TRBV7-9 with TRBJ1-1; 7 positions agree with TRBD1. This receptor was obtained from a human donor in good health. Sequenced input: blood. CDR3 DNA: TGTGCCAGCAGCTCAAGGGGGCGGGACACTGAAGCTTTCTTT. The encoded protein is CASSSRGRDTEAFF.